This TCR beta chain was found in a study of T cells in Graves' hyperthyroidism and ophthalmopathy. About the research overall: Before any treatment, at initial diagnosis, peripheral blood was collected.

The table lists this clonotype with many counts. This CDR3 spans 17 amino acids. From germline, CDR1 is MDHEN and CDR2 SYDVKM. Trimming stripped 7 bases from V and 4 bases from J, with 20 bases between. Graves' hyperthyroidism was deemed stable absent ophthalmopathy progression within 18 months. What was amplified from RNA transcripts were TCR beta CDR3 regions. A set of HTBI primers served as the primers for a first-round RT-PCR of the TCR CDR3. TCRdb redid the calling of the multiplex PCR reads with MiXCR, one entry per CDR3 protein. The sample lists about 300,000 distinct CDR3 sequences, 12% to 15% occurring once.

The V call is TRBV28, the J call TRBJ2-6; D not certain. This sequence was found in a woman between 35 and 50 years old with Graves' hyperthyroidism. Sequenced input: blood. The CDR3 region is CASTPRQEFLGANVLTF. CDR3 bases: TGTGCCAGCACCCCCCGGCAGGAATTCTTGGGGGCCAACGTCCTGACTTTC.